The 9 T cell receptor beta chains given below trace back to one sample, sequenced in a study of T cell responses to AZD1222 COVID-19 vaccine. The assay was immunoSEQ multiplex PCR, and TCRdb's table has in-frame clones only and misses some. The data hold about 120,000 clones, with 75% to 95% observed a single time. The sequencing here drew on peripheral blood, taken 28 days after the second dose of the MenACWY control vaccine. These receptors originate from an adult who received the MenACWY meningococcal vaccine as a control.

The CDR3 DNA sequence: TGTGCCAGCAGCTTTTCCGGGGGCGCCTACGAGCAGTACGTC. Translated: CASSFSGGAYEQYV. V is TRBV11-2 and J is TRBJ2-7, with D tentatively TRBD1 or TRBD2 (6 bases each). V lost 3 bases and J 2 bases, leaving 11 bases between the germline ends. Germline V gene data show CDR1 as SGHAT and CDR2 as FQNNGV. This CDR3 has 14 residues.

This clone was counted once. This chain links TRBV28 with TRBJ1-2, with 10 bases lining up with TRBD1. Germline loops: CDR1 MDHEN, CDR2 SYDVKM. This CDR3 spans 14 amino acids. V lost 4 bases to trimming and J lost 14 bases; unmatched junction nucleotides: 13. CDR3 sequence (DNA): TGTGCCAGCAGTTCCCCCCCGGGTCGGGGACAGGGGACCTTC. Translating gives CASSSPPGRGQGTF.

The CDR3 sequence: CASSLMVDTSGANVLTF. CDR3 DNA: TGTGCCAGCAGTTTAATGGTGGACACCTCTGGGGCCAACGTCCTGACTTTC. J is TRBJ2-6 and V is TRBV27; TRBD1 might be the D (5 bases). The CDR3 extends over 17 amino acids. Germline loops: CDR1 MNHEY, CDR2 SMNVEV (reference sequence). Trimming removed 2 bases from V and 0 bases from J, with 11 bases in between.

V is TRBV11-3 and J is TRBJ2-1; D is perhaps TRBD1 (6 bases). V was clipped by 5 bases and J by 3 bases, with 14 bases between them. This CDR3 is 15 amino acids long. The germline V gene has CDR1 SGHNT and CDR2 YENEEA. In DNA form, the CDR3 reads TGTGCCAGCAGCCAACCAGGGGTGGACTACAATGAGCAGTTCTTC. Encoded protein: CASSQPGVDYNEQFF.

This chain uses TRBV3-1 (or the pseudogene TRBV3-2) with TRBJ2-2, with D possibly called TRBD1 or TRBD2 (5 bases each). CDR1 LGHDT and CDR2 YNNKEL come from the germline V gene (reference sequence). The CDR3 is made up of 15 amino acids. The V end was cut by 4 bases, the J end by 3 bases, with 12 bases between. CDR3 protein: CASSPRDVYTGELFF. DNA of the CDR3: TGTGCCAGCAGCCCCCGGGACGTCTACACCGGGGAGCTGTTTTTT.

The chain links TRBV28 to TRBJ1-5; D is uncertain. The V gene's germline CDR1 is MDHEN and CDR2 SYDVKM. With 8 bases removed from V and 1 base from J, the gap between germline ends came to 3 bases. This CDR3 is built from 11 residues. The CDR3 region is CASASNQPQHF. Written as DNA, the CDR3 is TGTGCCAGCGCCAGCAATCAGCCCCAGCATTTT.

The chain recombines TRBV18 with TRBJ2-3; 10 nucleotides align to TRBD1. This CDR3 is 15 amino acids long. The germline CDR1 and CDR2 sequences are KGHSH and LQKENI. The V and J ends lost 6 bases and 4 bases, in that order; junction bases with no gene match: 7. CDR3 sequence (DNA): TGTGCCAGCTCGAAGGGGACAGGGGAGGCAGATACGCAGTATTTT. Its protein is CASSKGTGEADTQYF. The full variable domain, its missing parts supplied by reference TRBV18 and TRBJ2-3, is NAGVMQNPRHLVRRRGQEARLRCSPMKGHSHVYWYRQLPEEGLKFMVYLQKENIIDESGMPKERFSAEFPKEGPSILRIQQVVRGDSAAYFCASSKGTGEADTQYFGPGTRLTVL.

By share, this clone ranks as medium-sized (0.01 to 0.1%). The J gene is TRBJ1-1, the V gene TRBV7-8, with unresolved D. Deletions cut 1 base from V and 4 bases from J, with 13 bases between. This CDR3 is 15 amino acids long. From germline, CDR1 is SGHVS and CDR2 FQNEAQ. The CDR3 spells CASSLVPGRGTEAFF. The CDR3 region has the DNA TGTGCCAGCAGCTTAGTGCCCGGTCGAGGCACTGAAGCTTTCTTT. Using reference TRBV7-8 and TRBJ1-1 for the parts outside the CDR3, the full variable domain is GAGVSQSPRYKVAKRGQDVALRCDPISGHVSLFWYQQALGQGPEFLTYFQNEAQLDKSGLPSDRFFAERPEGSVSTLKIQRTQQEDSAVYLCASSLVPGRGTEAFFGQGTRLTVV.

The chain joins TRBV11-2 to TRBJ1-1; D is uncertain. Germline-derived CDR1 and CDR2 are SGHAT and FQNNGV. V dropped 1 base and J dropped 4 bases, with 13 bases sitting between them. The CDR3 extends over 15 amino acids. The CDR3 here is CASSLGAGSGTEAFF. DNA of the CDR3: TGTGCCAGCAGCTTAGGTGCCGGGAGCGGCACTGAAGCTTTCTTT.